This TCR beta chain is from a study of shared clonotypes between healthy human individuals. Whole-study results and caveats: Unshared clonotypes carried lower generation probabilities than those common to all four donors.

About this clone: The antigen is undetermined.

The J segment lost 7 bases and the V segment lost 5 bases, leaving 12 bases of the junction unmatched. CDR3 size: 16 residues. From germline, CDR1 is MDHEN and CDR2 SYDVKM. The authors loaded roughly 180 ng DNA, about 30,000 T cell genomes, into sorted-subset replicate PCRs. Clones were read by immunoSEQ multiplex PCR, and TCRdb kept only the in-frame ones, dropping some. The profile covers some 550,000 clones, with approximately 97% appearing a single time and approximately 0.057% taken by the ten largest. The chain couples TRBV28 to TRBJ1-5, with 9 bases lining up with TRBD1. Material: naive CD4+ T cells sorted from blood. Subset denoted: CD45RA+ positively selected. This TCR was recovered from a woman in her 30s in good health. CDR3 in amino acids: CASSLGQGNLLQPQHF. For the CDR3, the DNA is TGTGCCAGCAGTCTAGGACAGGGGAATTTGCTGCAGCCCCAGCATTTT.